This TCR beta chain was identified during a study of OX40 agonist ivuxolimab in advanced cancers. On the study more broadly: Each dose-escalation patient presented with hepatocellular carcinoma, melanoma, renal cell or head and neck cancer. Three partial responders included one hepatocellular carcinoma patient and two cutaneous melanoma patients.

Germline V gene data show CDR1 as SGHNT and CDR2 as YENEEA. The V segment lost 1 base and the J segment 3 bases; nucleotides outside the gene matches: 3. The CDR3 has 15 amino acids. The assay was immunoSEQ multiplex PCR, and TCRdb's table has in-frame clones only and misses some. Of 9,500 to 15,000 clones in the sample, just under 75% were seen once. Systemic immunosuppression or a history of autoimmune disease excluded patients. This clone has just a few counts. This receptor was obtained from an adult with an advanced solid tumor such as melanoma, head and neck, liver or kidney cancer. The source was CD4+ or CD8+ T cells sorted from blood, collected in a trial of the OX40 agonist ivuxolimab. This rearrangement joins TRBV11-3 to TRBJ2-1, with TRBD2 identical over 7 bases. The CDR3 protein is CASSLGASGYNEQFF. As DNA, the CDR3 is TGTGCCAGCAGCTTAGGAGCTAGCGGCTACAATGAGCAGTTCTTC.